This T cell receptor beta chain was obtained from a study of technical replicates of blood from several donors. V lost 5 bases and J lost 1, with 12 bases in between. CDR3 size: 15 residues. Germline V CDR1 and CDR2: LNHDA, SQIVND (reference sequence). Method: immunoSEQ multiplex PCR; TCRdb's copy keeps in-frame clones and lacks some. Of 100,000 or so clones in the sample, nearly 96% were seen once. Sequenced input: T cells isolated from PBMCs. The chain uses TRBV19 and TRBJ1-5; D is ambiguous. This TCR came from a human donor in good health. This chain's CDR3 is CASSVLDGSNQPQHF. The CDR3 coding sequence is TGTGCCAGTAGTGTTCTAGATGGGAGCAATCAGCCCCAGCATTTT.